This T cell receptor beta chain was identified during a study of regulatory T cells in long-lasting Graves disease. For the study at large: Patients with persistent Graves' disease had over 5 years of antithyroid drugs and persistent TSH receptor antibodies.

Time point of the sample: persistent/refractory GD, antithyroid drugs over 5 years with positive TRAb. From RNA extracted from PBMCs, the TCR library was made. Graves' disease was diagnosed by American Thyroid Association guidelines. For TCR beta, libraries came from iRepertoire HTBI primers and Arm-PCR of CDR3 regions. MiXCR was run by TCRdb on the multiplex PCR reads, yielding one entry per CDR3 protein. The top ten hold over 25% of the sample, which has roughly 450,000 distinct CDR3 sequences, less than 25% seen once. The study's findings and limits: Segments TRBV28, TRBJ1-2 and TRBJ2-5 showed preferential usage in persistent disease. Relative to newly diagnosed Graves' patients, persistent ones had lower TCR diversity.

This CDR3 region has 11 residues. Deletions cut 7 bases from V and 7 bases from J, with 13 bases between. Germline loops: CDR1 DFQATT, CDR2 SNEGSKA (reference sequence). As concerns this clonotype: Its antigen is undetermined.

The chain uses TRBV20-1 and TRBJ1-2; D is ambiguous. The material was peripheral blood mononuclear cells (PBMCs), obtained when the disease was refractory, from a patient treated with antithyroid drugs. The TCR originated in a female donor with Graves disease. The CDR3 DNA follows: TGCAGTGAAGCACTTTCGGGTGGCTACACCTTC. Its protein is CSEALSGGYTF.